Listed here is a single T cell receptor (beta chain). Its specificity is not known. The data are from a study of OX40 agonist ivuxolimab in advanced cancers. Looking at the study overall: Given to patients was ivuxolimab, an agonistic anti-OX40 (CD134) antibody. Across the patients, intravenous ivuxolimab was delivered every 2 weeks at 0.01 to 10 mg/kg.

This table comes from immunoSEQ multiplex PCR, and its TCRdb copy is limited to in-frame clones, with some not included. The sample yields approximately 70,000 clones, around 87% seen once. Findings and caveats of the study: Expanded peripheral T cells had an undetermined antigen specificity.

CDR3 size: 14 residues. V was trimmed by 6 bases and J by 3 bases, leaving 12 bases between them. Germline loops: CDR1 LNHDA, CDR2 SQIVND (reference sequence). Blood samples were obtained at baseline, cycle 4 day 1, and cycle 7 day 1. The genes are TRBV19 and TRBJ2-1, with D possibly being TRBD1 (6 bases). The sample here was CD4+ or CD8+ T cells sorted from blood, taken in a trial of the OX40 agonist ivuxolimab. The clonotype comes from an adult with an advanced solid tumor such as melanoma, head and neck, liver or kidney cancer. This chain's CDR3 is CASRGGAVYNEQFF. The DNA of the CDR3 is TGTGCCAGTAGAGGGGGAGCGGTCTACAATGAGCAGTTCTTC.